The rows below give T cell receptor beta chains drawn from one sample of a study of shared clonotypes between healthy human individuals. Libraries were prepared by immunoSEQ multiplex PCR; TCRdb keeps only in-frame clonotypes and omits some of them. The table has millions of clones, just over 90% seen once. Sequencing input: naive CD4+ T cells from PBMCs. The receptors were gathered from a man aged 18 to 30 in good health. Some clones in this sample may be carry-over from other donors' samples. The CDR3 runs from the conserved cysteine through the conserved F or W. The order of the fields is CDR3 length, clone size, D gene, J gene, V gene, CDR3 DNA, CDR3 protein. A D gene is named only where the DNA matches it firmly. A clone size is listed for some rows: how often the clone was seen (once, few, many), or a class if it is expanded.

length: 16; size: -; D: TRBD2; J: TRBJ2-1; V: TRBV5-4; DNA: TGTGCCAGCAGCCTAAATGGACTAGCGGGAGGGAATGAGCAGTTCTTC; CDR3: CASSLNGLAGGNEQFF
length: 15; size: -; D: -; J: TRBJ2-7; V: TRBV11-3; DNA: TGTGCCAGCAGCTTAGGGGGCACGGACTCCTACGAGCAGTACTTC; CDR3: CASSLGGTDSYEQYF
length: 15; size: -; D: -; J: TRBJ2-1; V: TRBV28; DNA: TGTGCCAGCACCTCAGGAGGTCGGGCTTACAATGAGCAGTTCTTC; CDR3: CASTSGGRAYNEQFF
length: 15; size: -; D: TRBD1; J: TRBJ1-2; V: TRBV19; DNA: TGTGCCAGTAGTCCAGGGACAGGAGCAACCTATGGCTACACCTTC; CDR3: CASSPGTGATYGYTF
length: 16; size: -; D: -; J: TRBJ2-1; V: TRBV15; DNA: TGTGCCACCAGCAGAGACCCGGGTCGATCCTACAATGAGCAGTTCTTC; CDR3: CATSRDPGRSYNEQFF
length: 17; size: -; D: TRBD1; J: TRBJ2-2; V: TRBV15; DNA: TGTGCCACCAGCAGAGAAATGGGGACAGGGAAAACCGGGGAGCTGTTTTTT; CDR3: CATSREMGTGKTGELFF
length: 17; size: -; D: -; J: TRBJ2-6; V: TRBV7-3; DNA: TGTGCCAGCAGCTTAATGGCCGTGGCCGGTGGGAGCCACGTCCTGACTTTC; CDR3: CASSLMAVAGGSHVLTF
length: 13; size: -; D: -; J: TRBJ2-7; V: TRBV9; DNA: TGTGCCAGCAGCGTAGGGCTTGACTACGAGCAGTACTTC; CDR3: CASSVGLDYEQYF
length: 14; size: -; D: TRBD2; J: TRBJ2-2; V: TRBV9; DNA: TGTGCCAGCTCCGGGAGGGCGAACACCGGGGAGCTGTTTTTT; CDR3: CASSGRANTGELFF
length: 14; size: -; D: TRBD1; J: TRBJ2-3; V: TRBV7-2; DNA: TGTGCCAGCAGCTTAGGGGACAGGGAGGATACGCAGTATTTT; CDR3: CASSLGDREDTQYF
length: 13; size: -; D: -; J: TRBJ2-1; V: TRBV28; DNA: TGTGCCAGCAGGCAGGGACTTAACAATGAGCAGTTCTTC; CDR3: CASRQGLNNEQFF
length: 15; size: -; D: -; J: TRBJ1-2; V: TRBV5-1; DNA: TGCGCCAGCAGCTTGAGCCCAGGGGACACCACGGGCTACACCTTC; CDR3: CASSLSPGDTTGYTF
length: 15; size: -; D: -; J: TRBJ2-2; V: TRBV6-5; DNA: TGTGCCAGCAGCCTCGGCAACCCGAACACCGGGGAGCTGTTTTTT; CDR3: CASSLGNPNTGELFF
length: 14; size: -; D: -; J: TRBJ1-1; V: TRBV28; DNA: TGTGCCAGCAGTTATCCGGGGGGCCCCACTGAAGCTTTCTTT; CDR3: CASSYPGGPTEAFF
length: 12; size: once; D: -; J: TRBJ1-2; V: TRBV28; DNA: TGTGCCGTTGGCGGGGGGGTCTATGGCTACACCTTC; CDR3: CAVGGGVYGYTF
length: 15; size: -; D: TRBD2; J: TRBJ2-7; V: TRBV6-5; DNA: TGTGCCAGCAGTTACCAGCTAGCGGGAGCCTACGAGCAGTACTTC; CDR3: CASSYQLAGAYEQYF
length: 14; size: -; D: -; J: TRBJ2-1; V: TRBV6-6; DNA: TGTGCCAGCAGTTACTCTTATCTAGAGAATGAGCAGTTCTTC; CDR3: CASSYSYLENEQFF
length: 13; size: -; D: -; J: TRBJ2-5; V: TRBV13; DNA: TGTGCCAGCAGCGTAGACCCGCAAGAGACCCAGTACTTC; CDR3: CASSVDPQETQYF
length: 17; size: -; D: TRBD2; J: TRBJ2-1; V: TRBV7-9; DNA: TGTGCCAGCAGCTCCCCACTCGGGACTAGCGGAGACAATGAGCAGTTCTTC; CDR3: CASSSPLGTSGDNEQFF
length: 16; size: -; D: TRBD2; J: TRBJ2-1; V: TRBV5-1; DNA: TGCGCCAGCAGCCCCGCGCGCGGGAGCTCATTCAATGAGCAGTTCTTC; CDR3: CASSPARGSSFNEQFF
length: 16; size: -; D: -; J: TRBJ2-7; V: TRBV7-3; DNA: TGTGCCACCACGAAGCCCGGCGTTCGGGTCTCCTACGAGCAGTACTTC; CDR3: CATTKPGVRVSYEQYF
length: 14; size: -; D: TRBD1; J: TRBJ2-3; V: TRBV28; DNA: TGTGCCAGCGCCCCGCAGGGGGGCACAGATACGCAGTATTTT; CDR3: CASAPQGGTDTQYF
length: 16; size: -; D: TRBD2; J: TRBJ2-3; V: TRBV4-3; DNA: TGCGCCAGCAGCCTCTCGGGGGCGGGAGGGGCAGATACGCAGTATTTT; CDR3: CASSLSGAGGADTQYF
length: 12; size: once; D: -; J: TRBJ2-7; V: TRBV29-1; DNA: TGCAGCGTTGGGGTTGTCTCCTACGAGCAGTACTTC; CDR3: CSVGVVSYEQYF
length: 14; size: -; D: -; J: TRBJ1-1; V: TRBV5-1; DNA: TGCGCCAGCAGCAGCGACAGAGTGGGCGCTGAAGCTTTCTTT; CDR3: CASSSDRVGAEAFF
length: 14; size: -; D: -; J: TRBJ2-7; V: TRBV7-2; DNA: TGTGCCAGCAGCTTAGTTCCTAGCTCCTACGAGCAGTACTTC; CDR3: CASSLVPSSYEQYF
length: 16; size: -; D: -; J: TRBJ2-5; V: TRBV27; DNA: TGTGCCAGCAGTTCCATACCCGGGACGGGGGAAGAGACCCAGTACTTC; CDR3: CASSSIPGTGEETQYF
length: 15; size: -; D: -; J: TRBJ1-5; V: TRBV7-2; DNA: TGTGCCAGCAGCCCCCGGGCAGGTCACAATCAGCCCCAGCATTTT; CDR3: CASSPRAGHNQPQHF
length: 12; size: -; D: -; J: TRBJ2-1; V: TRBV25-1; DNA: TGTGCCAGCAGTCCCTCCTTGAATGAGCAGTTCTTC; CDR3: CASSPSLNEQFF
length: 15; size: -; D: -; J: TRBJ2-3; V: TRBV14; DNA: TGTGCCAGCAGCCAACAGGGGAGTGGCACAGATACGCAGTATTTT; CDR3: CASSQQGSGTDTQYF
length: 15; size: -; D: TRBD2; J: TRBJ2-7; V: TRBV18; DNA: TGTGCCAGCTCACCCCTAGAAGCGGGAGGAACTGAGCAGTACTTC; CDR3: CASSPLEAGGTEQYF
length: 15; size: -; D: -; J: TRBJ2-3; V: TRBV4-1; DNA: TGCGCCAGCAGCCAAGTGGGTAGCAGGACAGATACGCAGTATTTT; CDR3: CASSQVGSRTDTQYF
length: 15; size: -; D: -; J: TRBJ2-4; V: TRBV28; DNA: TGTGCCAGCAGTCCTCAGTCCCTAGCCAAAAACATTCAGTACTTC; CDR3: CASSPQSLAKNIQYF
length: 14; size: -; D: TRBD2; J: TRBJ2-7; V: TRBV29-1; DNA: TGCAGCGCCGGTAGCGGGAGGGCCGGCTACGAGCAGTACTTC; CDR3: CSAGSGRAGYEQYF
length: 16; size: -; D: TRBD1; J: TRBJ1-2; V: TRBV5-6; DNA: TGTGCCAGCAACAGGGACAGGGGCACCACTAACTATGGCTACACCTTC; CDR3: CASNRDRGTTNYGYTF
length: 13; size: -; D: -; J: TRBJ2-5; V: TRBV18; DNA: TGTGCCAGCTCACCACGGGGTCTTGAGACCCAGTACTTC; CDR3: CASSPRGLETQYF
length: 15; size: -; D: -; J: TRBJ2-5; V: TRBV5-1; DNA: TGCGCCAGCACTCCGGCGGGGACTCAACAAGAGACCCAGTACTTC; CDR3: CASTPAGTQQETQYF
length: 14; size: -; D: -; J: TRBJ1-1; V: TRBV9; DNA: TGTGCCAGCAGCGTAGGGGTCGGTGTGGCTGAAGCTTTCTTT; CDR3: CASSVGVGVAEAFF
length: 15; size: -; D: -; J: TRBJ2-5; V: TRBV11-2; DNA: TGTGCCAGCAGCTTCCCCAGGATTTACCAAGAGACCCAGTACTTC; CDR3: CASSFPRIYQETQYF
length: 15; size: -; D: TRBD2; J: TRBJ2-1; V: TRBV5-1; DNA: TGCGCCAGCAGCTTCATAGCGGGAGGCTCCAATGAGCAGTTCTTC; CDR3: CASSFIAGGSNEQFF
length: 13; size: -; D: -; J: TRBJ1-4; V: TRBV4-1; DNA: TGCGCCAGCAGCCCAACAGGGAGGGAAAAACTGTTTTTT; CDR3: CASSPTGREKLFF
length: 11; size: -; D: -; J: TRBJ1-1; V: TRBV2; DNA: TGTGCCAGCAGTGAAGCGGGGAAGGCTTTCTTT; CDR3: CASSEAGKAFF
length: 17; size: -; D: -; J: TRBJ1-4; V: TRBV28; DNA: TGTGCCAGCAGTTTAGCTCTAAAAAGTGGTTCAAATGAAAAACTGTTTTTT; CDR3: CASSLALKSGSNEKLFF
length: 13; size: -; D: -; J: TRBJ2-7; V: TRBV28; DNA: TGTGCCACCGTTTGGTCGGGAGCCTACGAGCAGTACTTC; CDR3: CATVWSGAYEQYF
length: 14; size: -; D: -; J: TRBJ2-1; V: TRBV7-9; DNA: TGTGCCACCCCTACTGCGGGGACTTACAATGAGCAGTTCTTC; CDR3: CATPTAGTYNEQFF
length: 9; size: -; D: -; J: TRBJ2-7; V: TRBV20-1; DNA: TGCAGTGCTAGTGACGAGCAGTACTTC; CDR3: CSASDEQYF
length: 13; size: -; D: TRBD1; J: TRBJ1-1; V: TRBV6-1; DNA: TGTGCCAGCAGTGCCAGGGGGCCCACTGAAGCTTTCTTT; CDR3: CASSARGPTEAFF
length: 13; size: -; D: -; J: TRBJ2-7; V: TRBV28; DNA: TGTGCCAGCCTAAGGGACCGCCGCTACGAGCAGTACTTC; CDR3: CASLRDRRYEQYF
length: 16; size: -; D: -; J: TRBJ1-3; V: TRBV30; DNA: TGTGCCTGGAGTGTGGGACACCTACGGACTGGAAACACCATATATTTT; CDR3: CAWSVGHLRTGNTIYF
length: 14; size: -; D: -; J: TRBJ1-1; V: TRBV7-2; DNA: TGTGCCAGCAGCTTACAGGGATGGGGCACTGAAGCTTTCTTT; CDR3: CASSLQGWGTEAFF
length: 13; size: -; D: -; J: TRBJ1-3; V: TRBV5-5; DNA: TGTGCCAGCAGCTTGTCACCAGAGGACACCATATATTTT; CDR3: CASSLSPEDTIYF